The 15 T cell receptor beta chains presented below share a single source sample, sequenced in a study of cytomegalovirus exposure and HLA in healthy donors. The PCR made use of 60 Vbeta and 13 Jbeta primers. Clones were read by immunoSEQ multiplex PCR, and TCRdb kept only the in-frame ones, dropping some. The sample includes about 120,000 clones, about 69% of them seen just once. The sequenced material came from PBMCs. The receptors stem from a woman between 18 and 30 years old in good health and CMV-seronegative.

The chain uses TRBV6-1 and TRBJ1-6, with TRBD1 identical over 9 bases. The V segment lost 6 bases and the J segment 12 bases; nucleotides outside the gene matches: 6. The CDR3 sequence is 13 residues long. Germline lookup yields CDR1 MNHNS and CDR2 SASEGT. Written as DNA, the CDR3 is TGTGCCAGCAGGGGGGACAGGGATCGACCCCTCCACTTT. Its protein product is CASRGDRDRPLHF.

The genes are TRBV2 and TRBJ2-1; weak D call: TRBD1 (6 bases). Germline loops: CDR1 SNHLY, CDR2 FYNNEI. Trimming stripped 3 bases from V and 5 bases from J, with 8 bases between. The CDR3 spans 13 residues. This CDR3 is CASSDRTDNEQFF. CDR3 coding DNA: TGTGCCAGCAGTGATAGGACAGACAATGAGCAGTTCTTC.

The sample holds a few counts of this clone. The CDR3 protein is CASSLYGMGYGYTF. The CDR3, as DNA: TGTGCCAGCAGCTTATACGGGATGGGATATGGCTACACCTTC. V gene TRBV11-1 combines with J gene TRBJ1-2; D is unclear. This CDR3 spans 14 amino acids. V shed 2 bases and J shed 5 bases, with 12 bases lying between them. CDR1 and CDR2 from the germline V gene are SGHAT and FQDESV (reference sequence).

The CDR3 here is CASSPYSYNEQFF. In DNA, the CDR3 is TGTGCCAGTAGTCCTTACTCCTACAATGAGCAGTTCTTC. The chain is built from TRBV19 and TRBJ2-1; D is unresolved. The CDR3 contains 13 residues. V lost 5 bases to trimming and J lost 0 bases, with 5 bases between them. Per the germline V gene, CDR1 is LNHDA and CDR2 is SQIVND (reference sequence).

In this sample, this clone turned up a few times. CDR3 DNA sequence: TGTGCCAGTAGCCCGGGACAGGGGGCGGTAGGGGCCAACGTCCTGACTTTC. It is translated as CASSPGQGAVGANVLTF. J is TRBJ2-6 and V is TRBV19, with 12 bases matching TRBD1. This CDR3 comprises 17 residues. Germline lookup yields CDR1 LNHDA and CDR2 SQIVND (reference sequence). Losses at the gene ends were 6 bases for V and 4 bases for J; bases not matched to a gene: 7.

The rearrangement links TRBV2 to TRBJ2-5, with a weak D call TRBD2 (5 bases). Germline V CDR1 and CDR2: SNHLY, FYNNEI. The CDR3 loop spans 14 amino acids. Trimming left V 3 bases short and J 1 base short, with 9 bases between. The CDR3 loop is CASSDRDLQETQYF. The CDR3 nucleotides read TGTGCCAGCAGTGACCGGGATCTCCAAGAGACCCAGTACTTC.

The V gene is TRBV2, the J gene TRBJ2-5; D is perhaps TRBD2 (7 bases). CDR1 is SNHLY, CDR2 FYNNEI, per germline. V was clipped by 7 bases and J by 7 bases, with 13 bases between them. CDR3 size: 12 residues. CDR3 residues: CASIGGDGTQYF. The CDR3 DNA is TGTGCCAGCATAGGGGGGGACGGGACCCAGTACTTC.

This chain links TRBV6-1 with TRBJ2-7, with D perhaps matching TRBD2 (5 bases). The CDR3 extends over 14 amino acids. Germline V CDR1 and CDR2: MNHNS, SASEGT. V gave up 6 bases and J gave up 5 bases, with 17 bases separating them. The CDR3: CASRGLGLNHEQYF. The CDR3 DNA is TGTGCCAGCAGGGGCCTCGGACTCAACCACGAGCAGTACTTC.

The chain combines TRBV28 with TRBJ1-1; a possible D gene is TRBD1 (5 bases). CDR3 length: 15 amino acids. The V gene lost 2 bases and the J gene lost 6 bases, with 16 bases spanning the gap. Germline-derived CDR1 and CDR2 are MDHEN and SYDVKM. CDR3 DNA sequence: TGTGCCAGCAGTTTAATGGGGCGGGGTGTCGCTGAAGCTTTCTTT. Translating gives CASSLMGRGVAEAFF.

This clone occurred a few times. This chain links TRBV7-9 with TRBJ1-1; D gene ambiguous. Per germline, CDR1 SEHNR and CDR2 FQNEAQ (reference sequence). The CDR3 has 15 residues. Trimming left V 5 bases short and J 1 base short, with 14 bases between. CDR3 protein: CASSHTQGANTEAFF. The CDR3 nucleotides read TGTGCCAGCAGCCACACACAAGGAGCGAACACTGAAGCTTTCTTT.

The chain couples TRBV25-1 to TRBJ1-2; D uncertain. Deletions cut 4 bases from V and 4 bases from J, with 10 bases between. This CDR3 is built from 13 residues. Germline V gives CDR1 MGHDK, CDR2 SYGVNS. CDR3 in amino acids: CASSVGTGYGYTF. The CDR3 DNA reads TGTGCCAGCAGTGTGGGTACGGGCTATGGCTACACCTTC.

The V gene is TRBV7-2, the J gene TRBJ1-4; 7 bases match TRBD1. The length of the CDR3 is 14 residues. V shed 3 bases and J 7 bases; nucleotides not matched to a gene: 5. The germline gives CDR1 SGHTA, CDR2 FQGNSA. CDR3 sequence reads: CASSLDRRAEKLFF. CDR3 coding DNA: TGTGCCAGCAGCTTGGACAGGAGGGCTGAAAAACTGTTTTTT.

The V gene is TRBV30, the J gene TRBJ2-1; 8 nucleotides line up with TRBD2. This CDR3 has 17 residues. The germline gives CDR1 GTSNPN, CDR2 SVGIG (reference sequence). V lost 0 bases, J lost 9 bases, and 16 bases stayed unmatched. The CDR3 reads CAWSVRGGLAWLSEQFF. In DNA, the CDR3 is TGTGCCTGGAGTGTACGGGGGGGGCTAGCGTGGTTAAGTGAGCAGTTCTTC.

The genes are TRBV7-2 and TRBJ1-1; 9 nucleotides agree with TRBD1. Germline trimming cut 5 bases from V and 7 bases from J; bases unmatched to any gene: 8. Germline CDR1 reads SGHTA; CDR2 reads FQGNSA. The CDR3 sequence is 14 residues long. CDR3 bases: TGTGCCAGCAGCCAGTCCGGGACAGGGCTTGAAGCTTTCTTT. It specifies CASSQSGTGLEAFF.

This clone was seen once. This sequence joins TRBV5-1 and TRBJ2-7; D possibly corresponds to TRBD1 (6 bases). Trimming cost V 4 bases and J 3 bases, with 14 bases left between them. The CDR3 totals 14 residues. Looked up from germline, CDR1 is SGHRS and CDR2 is YFSETQ. The CDR3 spells CASSADSLGYEQYF. CDR3 bases: TGCGCCAGCAGCGCGGACAGTCTGGGCTACGAGCAGTACTTC.